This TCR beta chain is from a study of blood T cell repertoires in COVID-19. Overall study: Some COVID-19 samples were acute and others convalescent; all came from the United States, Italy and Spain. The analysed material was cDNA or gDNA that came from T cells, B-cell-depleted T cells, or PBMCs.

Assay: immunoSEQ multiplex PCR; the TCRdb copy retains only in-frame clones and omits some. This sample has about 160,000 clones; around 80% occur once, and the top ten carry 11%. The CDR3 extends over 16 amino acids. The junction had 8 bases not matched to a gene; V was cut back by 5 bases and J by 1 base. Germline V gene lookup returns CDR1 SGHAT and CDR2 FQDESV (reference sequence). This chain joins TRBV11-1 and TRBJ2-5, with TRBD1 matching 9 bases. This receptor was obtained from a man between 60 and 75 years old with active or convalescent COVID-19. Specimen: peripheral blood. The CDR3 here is CASSRGQGKVQETQYF. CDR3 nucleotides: TGTGCCAGCAGCCGAGGACAGGGGAAAGTCCAAGAGACCCAGTACTTC.